The present entry profiles one T cell receptor beta chain with its context. The data stem from a study of HIV-infected patients and healthy controls. The germline V and J ends were trimmed by 1 base and 2 bases, with 15 bases remaining between them. Germline V gene lookup returns CDR1 SGHTA and CDR2 FQGNSA. The CDR3 covers 18 residues. TCRdb called the 5' RACE reads again in MiXCR, with one record for every CDR3 protein. The data hold 60,000 to 75,000 distinct CDR3 sequences, with roughly a sixth observed a single time. This receptor was identified in a human donor in good health. The J gene is TRBJ2-6, the V gene TRBV7-2; D unresolved. Sequencing was done on a sample of CD4+ T cells from blood. The CDR3 DNA reads TGTGCCAGCAGCTTAGGTTACGGACGAAGGGCTGGGGCCAACGTCCTGACTTTC. It encodes CASSLGYGRRAGANVLTF. The full variable domain, completed using reference TRBV7-2 and TRBJ2-6, is GAGVSQSPSNKVTEKGKDVELRCDPISGHTALYWYRQSLGQGLEFLIYFQGNSAPDKSGLPSDRFSAERTGGSVSTLTIQRTQQEDSAVYLCASSLGYGRRAGANVLTFGAGSRLTVL.